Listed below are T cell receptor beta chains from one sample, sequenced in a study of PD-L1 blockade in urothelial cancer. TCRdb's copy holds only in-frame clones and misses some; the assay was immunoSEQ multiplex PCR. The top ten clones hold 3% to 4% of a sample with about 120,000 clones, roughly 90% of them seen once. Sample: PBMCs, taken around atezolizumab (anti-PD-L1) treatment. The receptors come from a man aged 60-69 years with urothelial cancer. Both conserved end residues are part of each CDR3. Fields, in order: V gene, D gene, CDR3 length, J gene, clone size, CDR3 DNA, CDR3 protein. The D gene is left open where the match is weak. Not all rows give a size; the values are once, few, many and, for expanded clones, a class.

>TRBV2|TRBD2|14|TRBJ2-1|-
TGTGCCAGCACTCTAGCGGGAGCCTACAATGAGCAGTTCTTC
CASTLAGAYNEQFF
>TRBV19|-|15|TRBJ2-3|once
TGTGCCAGTAGTAGGCGGGATAGGGCGGGAGATACGCAGTATTTT
CASSRRDRAGDTQYF
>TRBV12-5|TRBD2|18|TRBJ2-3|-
TGTGCTAGTCCGGGACAAAGAACGGGACTAGTGCCGAAAGATACGCAGTATTTT
CASPGQRTGLVPKDTQYF
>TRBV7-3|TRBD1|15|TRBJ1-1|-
TGTGCCAGCAGCTTAGAGGCAGGGGGCCAAACTGAAGCTTTCTTT
CASSLEAGGQTEAFF
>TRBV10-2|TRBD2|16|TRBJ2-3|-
TGCGCCAGCAGTGAGTCGACTCGGGGGGGCCTCGATACGCAGTATTTT
CASSESTRGGLDTQYF
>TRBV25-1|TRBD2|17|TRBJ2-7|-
TGTGCCAGCAGTGGACCCTTACTAGCGGGACAAACCTACGAGCAGTACTTC
CASSGPLLAGQTYEQYF
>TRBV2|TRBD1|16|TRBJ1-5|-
TGTGCCAGCAGTGAAGAAATGGGACAGGGGAATCAGCCCCAGCATTTT
CASSEEMGQGNQPQHF
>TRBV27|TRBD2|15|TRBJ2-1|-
TGTGCCAGCAGGTCCTTCAGCGGGGGGGCGGTTGAGCAGTTCTTC
CASRSFSGGAVEQFF
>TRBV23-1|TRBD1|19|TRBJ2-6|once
TGCGCCAGCACCCAAGGGTGTCAACAGGGGGCGTGGGGGGCCAACGTCCTGACTTTC
CASTQGCQQGAWGANVLTF
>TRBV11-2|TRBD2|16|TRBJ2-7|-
TGTGCCAGCAGCTTCCGACTAGCGGGAGGGCCCTACGAGCAGTACTTC
CASSFRLAGGPYEQYF
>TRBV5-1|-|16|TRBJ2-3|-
TGCGCCAGCAGCTTGGGCCGGTCAGGTCCCACAGATACGCAGTATTTT
CASSLGRSGPTDTQYF
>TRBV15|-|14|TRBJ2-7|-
TGTGCCACCAGCAGAGAGGGGGGAGGCTACGAGCAGTACTTC
CATSREGGGYEQYF
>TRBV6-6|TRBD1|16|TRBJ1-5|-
TGTGCCAGCAGAACAGGACAGGGGAATAGCAATCAGCCCCAGCATTTT
CASRTGQGNSNQPQHF
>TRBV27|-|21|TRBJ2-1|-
TGTGCCAGCAGTTTACTCAACGGGGCGGGAAGGAGGTACTCGTCCTACAATGAGCAGTTCTTC
CASSLLNGAGRRYSSYNEQFF
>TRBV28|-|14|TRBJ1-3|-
TGTGCCAGCAGTTTTCCCAGGGATGGAAACACCATATATTTT
CASSFPRDGNTIYF
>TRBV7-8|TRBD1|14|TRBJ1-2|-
TGTGCCAGCAGCCAAGACAGGGCTAACTATGGCTACACCTTC
CASSQDRANYGYTF
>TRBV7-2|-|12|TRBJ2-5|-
TGTGCCAGCAGCTTCGGGTGGGAGACCCAGTACTTC
CASSFGWETQYF
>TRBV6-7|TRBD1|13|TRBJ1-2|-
TGTGCCAGCAGTTCGTGGGGTGGACAGGGGAAAACCTTC
CASSSWGGQGKTF
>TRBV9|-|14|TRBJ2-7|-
TGTGCCAGCAGCGTAGTGGGCAGCTCCTACGAGCAGTACTTC
CASSVVGSSYEQYF
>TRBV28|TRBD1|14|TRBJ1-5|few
TGTGCCAGCAGGCAGGAAGGGGGCGGTCAGCCCCAGCATTTT
CASRQEGGGQPQHF
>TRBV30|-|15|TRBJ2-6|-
TGTGCCTGGAGTGGGGGCAGGGCTGGGGCCAACGTCCTGACTTTC
CAWSGGRAGANVLTF
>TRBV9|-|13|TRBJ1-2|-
TGTGCCAGCAGCGGAGATTCTAACTATGGCTACACCTTC
CASSGDSNYGYTF
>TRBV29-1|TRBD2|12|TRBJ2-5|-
TGCAGCGTTAAGGCGGGAGAAGAGACCCAGTACTTC
CSVKAGEETQYF
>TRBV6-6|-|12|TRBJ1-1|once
TGTGCCAGCAGTCTAATGACATCTGAAGCTTTCTTT
CASSLMTSEAFF
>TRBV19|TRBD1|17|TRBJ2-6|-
TGTGCCAGTGTCGAACAGGGGCGTGGCTCTGGGGCCAACGTCCTGACTTTC
CASVEQGRGSGANVLTF